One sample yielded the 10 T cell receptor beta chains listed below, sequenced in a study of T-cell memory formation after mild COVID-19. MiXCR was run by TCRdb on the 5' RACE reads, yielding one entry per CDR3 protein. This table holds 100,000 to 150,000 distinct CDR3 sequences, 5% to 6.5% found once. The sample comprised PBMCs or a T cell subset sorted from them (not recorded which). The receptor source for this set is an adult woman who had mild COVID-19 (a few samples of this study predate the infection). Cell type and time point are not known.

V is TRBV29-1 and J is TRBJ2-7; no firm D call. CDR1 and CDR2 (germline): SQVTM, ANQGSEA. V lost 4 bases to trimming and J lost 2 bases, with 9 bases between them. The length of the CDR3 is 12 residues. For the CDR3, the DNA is TGCAGCGTTGGGGATTTGGCCTACGAGCAGTACTTC. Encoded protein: CSVGDLAYEQYF.

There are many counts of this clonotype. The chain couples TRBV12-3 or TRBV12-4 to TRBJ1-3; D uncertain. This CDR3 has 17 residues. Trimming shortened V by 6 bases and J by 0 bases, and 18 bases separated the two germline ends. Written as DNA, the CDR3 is TGTGCCAGCAGCTCAGGCCTTGGCGGGAGCTCTGGAAACACCATATATTTT. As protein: CASSSGLGGSSGNTIYF.

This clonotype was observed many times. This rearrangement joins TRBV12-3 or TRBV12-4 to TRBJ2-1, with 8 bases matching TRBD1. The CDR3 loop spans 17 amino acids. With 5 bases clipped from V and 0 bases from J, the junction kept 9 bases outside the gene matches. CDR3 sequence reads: CASSRRGQGISYNEQFF. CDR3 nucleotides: TGTGCCAGCAGTCGACGAGGACAGGGTATCTCCTACAATGAGCAGTTCTTC.

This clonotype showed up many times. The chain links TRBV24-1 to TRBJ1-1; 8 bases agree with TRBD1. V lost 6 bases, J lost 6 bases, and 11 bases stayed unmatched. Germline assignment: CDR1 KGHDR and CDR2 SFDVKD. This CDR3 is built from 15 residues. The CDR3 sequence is CATSKAGTGHPEAFF. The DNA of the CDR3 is TGTGCCACCAGTAAAGCCGGGACAGGTCACCCTGAAGCTTTCTTT.

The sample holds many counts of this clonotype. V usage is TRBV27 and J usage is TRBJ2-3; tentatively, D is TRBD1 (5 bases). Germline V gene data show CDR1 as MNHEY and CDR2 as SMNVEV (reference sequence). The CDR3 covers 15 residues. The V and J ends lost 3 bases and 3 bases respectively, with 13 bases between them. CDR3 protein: CASSFRQGPTDTQYF. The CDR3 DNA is TGTGCCAGCAGTTTCCGGCAGGGCCCGACAGATACGCAGTATTTT.

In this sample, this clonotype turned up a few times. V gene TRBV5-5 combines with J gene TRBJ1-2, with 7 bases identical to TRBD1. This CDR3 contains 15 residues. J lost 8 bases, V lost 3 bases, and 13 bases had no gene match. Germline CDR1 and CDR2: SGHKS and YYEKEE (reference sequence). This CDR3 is CASSWPGQAGVGYTF. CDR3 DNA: TGTGCCAGCAGCTGGCCTGGACAGGCTGGCGTCGGCTACACCTTC.

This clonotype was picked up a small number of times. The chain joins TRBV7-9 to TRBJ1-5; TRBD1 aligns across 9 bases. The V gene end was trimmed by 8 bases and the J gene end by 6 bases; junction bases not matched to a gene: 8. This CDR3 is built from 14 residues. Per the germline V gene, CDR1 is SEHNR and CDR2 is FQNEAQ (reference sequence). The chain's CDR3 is CASGPAGQGQPQHF. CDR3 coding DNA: TGTGCCAGCGGCCCGGCGGGACAGGGTCAGCCCCAGCATTTT.

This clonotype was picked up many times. CDR3 nucleotides: TGTGCCAGCAGCTCCGGGACTAGCGGGAGAGAGGAGTACTTC. Protein product: CASSSGTSGREEYF. This sequence joins TRBV3-1 and TRBJ2-7; 14 bases are shared with TRBD2. The germline V gene has CDR1 LGHDT and CDR2 YNNKEL (reference sequence). The J segment lost 11 bases and the V segment lost 5 bases, leaving 8 bases of the junction unmatched. The CDR3 is 14 residues long.

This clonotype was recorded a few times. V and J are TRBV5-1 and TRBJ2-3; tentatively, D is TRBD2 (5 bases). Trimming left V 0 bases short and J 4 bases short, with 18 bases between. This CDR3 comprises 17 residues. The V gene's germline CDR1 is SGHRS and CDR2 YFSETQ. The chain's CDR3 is CASSLGWVLGGSDTQYF. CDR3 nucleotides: TGCGCCAGCAGCTTGGGTTGGGTCCTCGGAGGTTCAGATACGCAGTATTTT.

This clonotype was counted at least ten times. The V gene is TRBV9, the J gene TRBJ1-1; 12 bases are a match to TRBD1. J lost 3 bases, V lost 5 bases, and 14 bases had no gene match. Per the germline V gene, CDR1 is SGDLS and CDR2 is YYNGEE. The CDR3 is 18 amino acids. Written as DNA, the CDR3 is TGTGCCAGCAGTTCCGTGGGGGACAGGGGGCGACCGGACACTGAAGCTTTCTTT. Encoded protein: CASSSVGDRGRPDTEAFF.